The source of this T cell receptor beta chain is a study of cytomegalovirus exposure and HLA in healthy donors. Donors counted as nominally healthy when sampled, yet unrecorded immune exposures were likely. Researchers ran the PCR with 60 Vbeta and 13 Jbeta primers. Repertoires were generated with immunoSEQ multiplex PCR, while TCRdb's copy carries only in-frame clones and drops some. Here the sample spans about 210,000 clones, 60% to 80% being singletons. The TCR sequence derives from a male donor in good health and CMV-seronegative. What was sequenced was PBMCs.

The CDR3 DNA reads as TGTGCCAGCAGGCGACAGGGCCAAGTCTACGAGCAGTACTTC. This encodes CASRRQGQVYEQYF. The chain joins TRBV6-5 to TRBJ2-7; 7 bases map to TRBD1. The CDR3 spans 14 residues. Losses at the gene ends were 6 bases for V and 3 bases for J; bases not matched to a gene: 8. CDR1 and CDR2 from the germline V gene are MNHEY and SVGAGI.